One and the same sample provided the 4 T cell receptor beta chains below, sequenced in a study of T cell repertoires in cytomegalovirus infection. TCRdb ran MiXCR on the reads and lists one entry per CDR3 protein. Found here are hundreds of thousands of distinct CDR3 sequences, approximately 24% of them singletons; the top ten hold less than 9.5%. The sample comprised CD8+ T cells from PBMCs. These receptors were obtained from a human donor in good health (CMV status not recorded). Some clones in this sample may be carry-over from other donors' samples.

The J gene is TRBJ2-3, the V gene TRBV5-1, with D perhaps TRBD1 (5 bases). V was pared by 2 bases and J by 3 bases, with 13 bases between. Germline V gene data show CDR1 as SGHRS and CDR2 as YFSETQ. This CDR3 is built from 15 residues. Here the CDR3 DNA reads TGCGCCAGCAGCTTCGGTTGGGGCGAGACAGATACGCAGTATTTT. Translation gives CASSFGWGETDTQYF.

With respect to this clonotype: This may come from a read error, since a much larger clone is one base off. CDR3 sequence: CASSLNSWTNEKLCF. In DNA, the CDR3 is TGTGCCAGCAGCCTAAACAGTTGGACTAATGAAAAACTGTGTTTT. The gene calls are TRBV7-2 and TRBJ1-4; D uncertain. CDR1 is SGHTA, CDR2 FQGNSA, per germline. The CDR3 is made up of 15 amino acids.

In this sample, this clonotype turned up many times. CDR3 DNA sequence: TGTGCCAGCACCCGGGGGGCAGATACGCAGTATTTT. This encodes CASTRGADTQYF. The chain combines TRBV7-2 with TRBJ2-3, with 7 bases identical to TRBD2. The CDR3 totals 12 residues. Germline loops: CDR1 SGHTA, CDR2 FQGNSA. The V and J ends lost 7 bases and 4 bases, in that order; junction bases with no gene match: 2.

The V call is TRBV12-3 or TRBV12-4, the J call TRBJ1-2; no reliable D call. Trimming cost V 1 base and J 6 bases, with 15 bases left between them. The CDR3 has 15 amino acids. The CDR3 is CASSLVAAQVDGYTF. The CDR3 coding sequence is TGTGCCAGCAGTTTAGTTGCCGCCCAAGTTGATGGCTACACCTTC.